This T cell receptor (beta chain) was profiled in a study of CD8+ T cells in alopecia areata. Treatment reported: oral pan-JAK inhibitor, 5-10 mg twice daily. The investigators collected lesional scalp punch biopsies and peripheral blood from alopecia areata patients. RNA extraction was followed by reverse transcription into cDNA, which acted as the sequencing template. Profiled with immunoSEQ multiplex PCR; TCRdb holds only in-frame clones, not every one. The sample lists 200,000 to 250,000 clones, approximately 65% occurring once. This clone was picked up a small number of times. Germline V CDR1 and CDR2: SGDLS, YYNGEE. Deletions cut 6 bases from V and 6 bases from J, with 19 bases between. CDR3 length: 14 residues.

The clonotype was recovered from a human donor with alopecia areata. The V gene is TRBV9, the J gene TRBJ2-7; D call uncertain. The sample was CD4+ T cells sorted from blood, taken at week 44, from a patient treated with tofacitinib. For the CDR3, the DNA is TGTGCCAGCACCGCGACAAGCTTCGGTGGCGAGCAGTACTTC. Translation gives CASTATSFGGEQYF.